This T cell receptor (beta chain) was retrieved from a study of T cells in Graves' hyperthyroidism and ophthalmopathy. A patient was excluded if there was uncontrolled infection, other autoimmune disease, pregnancy or lactation. Amplified TCR beta CDR3 regions derived from RNA transcripts. Researchers ran a first-round RT-PCR on the TCR CDR3 using the HTBI primer set. TCRdb independently ran MiXCR on the multiplex PCR reads; one entry per CDR3 protein. In the table there are roughly 570,000 distinct CDR3 sequences, roughly 46% of which are singletons. In this sample, this clonotype turned up many times. Its specificity is unknown. Findings and limits, study-wide: Researchers report that a 13 V-J model separated ophthalmopathy from stable hyperthyroidism.

The CDR3 contains 13 residues. The ends were cut back, 4 bases at V and 4 bases at J, with 14 bases in the middle. Germline values: CDR1 DFQATT, CDR2 SNEGSKA (reference sequence). The sequenced sample was peripheral blood or thyroid tissue (not recorded which). The chain links TRBV20-1 to TRBJ2-7, with D possibly being TRBD2 (6 bases). The receptor comes from an adult woman with Graves' disease, either hyperthyroidism or ophthalmopathy (not recorded which). CDR3 region: CSAKGGKEYEQYF. The CDR3 DNA reads as TGCAGTGCTAAAGGCGGGAAAGAATACGAGCAGTACTTC.